This TCR beta chain was retrieved from a study of T cell repertoires in cytomegalovirus infection. Trimming took 8 bases from V and 5 from J; bases not matched to a gene: 11. The CDR3 runs to 14 residues. In germline, CDR1 is MDHEN, CDR2 SYDVKM. This clonotype was detected many times. Each CDR3 protein gets one entry after TCRdb re-called the reads with MiXCR. This sample carries 150,000 or so distinct CDR3 sequences, less than 25% of them seen once, and the ten largest clones take about a tenth. This receptor was taken from a human donor in good health (CMV status not recorded). Some clones in this sample may be carry-over from other donors' samples. Sequenced sample: PBMCs. This chain uses TRBV28 with TRBJ1-2, with 7 positions matching TRBD1. The CDR3 DNA reads TGTGCCAGCTTCCCGGGACAGTCTTTTTATGGCTACACCTTC. This sequence encodes CASFPGQSFYGYTF.